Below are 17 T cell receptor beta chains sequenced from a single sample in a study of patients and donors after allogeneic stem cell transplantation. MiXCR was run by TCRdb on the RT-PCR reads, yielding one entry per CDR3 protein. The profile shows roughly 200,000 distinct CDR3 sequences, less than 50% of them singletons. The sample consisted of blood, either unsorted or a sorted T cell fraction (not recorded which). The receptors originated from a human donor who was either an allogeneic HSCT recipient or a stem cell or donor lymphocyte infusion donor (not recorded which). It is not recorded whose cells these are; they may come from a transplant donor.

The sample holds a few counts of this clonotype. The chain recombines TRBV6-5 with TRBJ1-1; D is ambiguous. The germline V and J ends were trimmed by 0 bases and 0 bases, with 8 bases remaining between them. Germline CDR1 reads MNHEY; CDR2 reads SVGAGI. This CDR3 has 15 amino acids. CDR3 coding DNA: TGTGCCAGCAGTTACTCGAGCGGCATGAACACTGAAGCTTTCTTT. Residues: CASSYSSGMNTEAFF.

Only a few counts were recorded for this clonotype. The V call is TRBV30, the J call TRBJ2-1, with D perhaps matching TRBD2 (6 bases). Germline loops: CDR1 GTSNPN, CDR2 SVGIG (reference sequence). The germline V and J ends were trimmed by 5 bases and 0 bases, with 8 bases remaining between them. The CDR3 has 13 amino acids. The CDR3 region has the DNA TGTGCCTGGGGGGGGAGCTCCTACAATGAGCAGTTCTTC. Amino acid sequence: CAWGGSSYNEQFF.

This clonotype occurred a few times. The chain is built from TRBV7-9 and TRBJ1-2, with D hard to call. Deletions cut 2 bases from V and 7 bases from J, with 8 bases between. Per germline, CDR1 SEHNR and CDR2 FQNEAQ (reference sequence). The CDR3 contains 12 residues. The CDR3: CASSLQVSGYTF. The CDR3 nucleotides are TGTGCCAGCAGCTTACAGGTTTCTGGCTACACCTTC.

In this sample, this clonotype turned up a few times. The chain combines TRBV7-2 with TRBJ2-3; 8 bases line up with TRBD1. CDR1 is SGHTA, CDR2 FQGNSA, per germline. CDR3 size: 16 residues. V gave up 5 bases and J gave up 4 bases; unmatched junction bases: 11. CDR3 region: CASSPARGLLADTQYF. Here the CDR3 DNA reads TGTGCCAGCAGCCCCGCCAGGGGGCTACTGGCAGATACGCAGTATTTT.

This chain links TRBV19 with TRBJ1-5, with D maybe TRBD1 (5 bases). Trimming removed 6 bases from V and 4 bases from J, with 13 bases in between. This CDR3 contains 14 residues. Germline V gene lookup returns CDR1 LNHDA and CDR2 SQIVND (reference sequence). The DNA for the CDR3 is TGTGCCAGTAGCGCGGACATCCAGAATCAGCCCCAGCATTTT. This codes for CASSADIQNQPQHF.

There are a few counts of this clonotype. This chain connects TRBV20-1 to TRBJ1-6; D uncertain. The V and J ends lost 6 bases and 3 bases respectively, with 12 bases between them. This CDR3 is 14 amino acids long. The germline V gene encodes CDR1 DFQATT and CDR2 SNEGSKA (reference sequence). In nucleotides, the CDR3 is TGCAGTGCAAGGAACAGAAACTATAATTCACCCCTCCACTTT. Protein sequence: CSARNRNYNSPLHF.

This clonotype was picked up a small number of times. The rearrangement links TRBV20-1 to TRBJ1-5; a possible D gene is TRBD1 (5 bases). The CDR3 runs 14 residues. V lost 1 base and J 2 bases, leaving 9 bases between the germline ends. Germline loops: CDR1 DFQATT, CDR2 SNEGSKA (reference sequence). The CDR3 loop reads CSARVGGGNQPQHF. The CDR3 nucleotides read TGCAGTGCTAGAGTAGGAGGGGGCAATCAGCCCCAGCATTTT.

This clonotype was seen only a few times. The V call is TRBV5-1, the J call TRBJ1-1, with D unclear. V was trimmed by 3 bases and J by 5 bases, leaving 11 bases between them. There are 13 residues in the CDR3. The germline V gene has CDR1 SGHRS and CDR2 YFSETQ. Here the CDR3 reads CASSSGAGTEAFF. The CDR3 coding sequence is TGCGCCAGCAGCTCCGGCGCGGGGACTGAAGCTTTCTTT. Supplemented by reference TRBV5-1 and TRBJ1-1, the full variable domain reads KAGVTQTPRYLIKTRGQQVTLSCSPISGHRSVSWYQQTPGQGLQFLFEYFSETQRNKGNFPGRFSGRQFSNSRSEMNVSTLELGDSALYLCASSSGAGTEAFFGQGTRLTVV.

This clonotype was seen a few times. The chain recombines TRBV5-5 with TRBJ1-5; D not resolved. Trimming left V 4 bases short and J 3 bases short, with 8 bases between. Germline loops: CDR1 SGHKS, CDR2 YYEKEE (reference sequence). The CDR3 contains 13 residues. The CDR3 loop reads CASSGRANQPQHF. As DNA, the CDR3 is TGTGCCAGCAGCGGTAGGGCCAATCAGCCCCAGCATTTT.

CDR3 residues: CASSQDRGHSGNTIYF. In DNA form, the CDR3 reads TGTGCCAGCAGCCAAGACAGGGGGCACTCTGGAAACACCATATATTTT. V and J are TRBV3-1 and TRBJ1-3; TRBD1 aligns across 8 bases. Germline values: CDR1 LGHDT, CDR2 YNNKEL (reference sequence). The CDR3 consists of 16 residues. Trimming at V came to 0 bases and at J to 0 bases, leaving 1 base not matched to a gene.

The CDR3 DNA follows: TGTGCCACCAGCAGAGTTGACAGCCCTGGAGTGCGTGGCTACACCTTC. As protein: CATSRVDSPGVRGYTF. This chain links TRBV15 with TRBJ1-2; D might be TRBD1 (5 bases). V was clipped by 1 base and J by 7 bases, with 19 bases between them. The CDR3 has 16 amino acids. CDR1 LNHNV and CDR2 YYDKDF come from the germline V gene (reference sequence). Looking up the rest from reference TRBV15 and TRBJ1-2 gives the full variable domain: DAMVIQNPRYQVTQFGKPVTLSCSQTLNHNVMYWYQQKSSQAPKLLFHYYDKDFNNEADTPDNFQSRRPNTSFCFLDIRSPGLGDTAMYLCATSRVDSPGVRGYTFGSGTRLTVV.

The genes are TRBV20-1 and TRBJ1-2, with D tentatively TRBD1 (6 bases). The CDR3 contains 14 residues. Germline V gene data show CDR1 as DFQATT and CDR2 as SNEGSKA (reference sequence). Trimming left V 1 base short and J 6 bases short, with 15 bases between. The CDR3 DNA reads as TGCAGTGCTAGAGTCCCCCCAGGGGCCCATGGCTACACCTTC. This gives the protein CSARVPPGAHGYTF.

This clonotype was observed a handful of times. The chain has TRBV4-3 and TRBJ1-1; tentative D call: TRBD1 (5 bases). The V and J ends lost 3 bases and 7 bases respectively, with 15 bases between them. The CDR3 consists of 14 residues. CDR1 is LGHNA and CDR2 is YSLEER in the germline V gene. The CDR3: CASSHGTLRGEAFF. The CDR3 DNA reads TGCGCCAGCAGCCACGGGACTCTGAGGGGTGAAGCTTTCTTT.

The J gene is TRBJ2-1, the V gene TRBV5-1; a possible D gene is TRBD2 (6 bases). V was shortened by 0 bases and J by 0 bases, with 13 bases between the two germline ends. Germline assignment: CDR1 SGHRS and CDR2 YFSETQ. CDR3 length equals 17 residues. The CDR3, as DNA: TGCGCCAGCAGCTTGGCGTATTCCGGGGGCTCCTACAATGAGCAGTTCTTC. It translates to CASSLAYSGGSYNEQFF.

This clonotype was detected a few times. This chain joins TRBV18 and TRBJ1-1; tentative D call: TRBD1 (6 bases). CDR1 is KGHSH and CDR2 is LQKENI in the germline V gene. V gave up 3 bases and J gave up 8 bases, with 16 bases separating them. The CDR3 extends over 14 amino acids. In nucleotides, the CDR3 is TGTGCCAGCTCACCCGGGACACCACCGATGGAAGCTTTCTTT. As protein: CASSPGTPPMEAFF.

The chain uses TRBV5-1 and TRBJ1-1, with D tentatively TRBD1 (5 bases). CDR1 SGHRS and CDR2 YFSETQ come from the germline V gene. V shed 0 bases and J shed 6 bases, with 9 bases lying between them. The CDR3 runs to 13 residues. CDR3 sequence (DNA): TGCGCCAGCAGCTTGGGGAGGGGCCCTGAAGCTTTCTTT. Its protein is CASSLGRGPEAFF. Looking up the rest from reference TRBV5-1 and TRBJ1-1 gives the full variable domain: KAGVTQTPRYLIKTRGQQVTLSCSPISGHRSVSWYQQTPGQGLQFLFEYFSETQRNKGNFPGRFSGRQFSNSRSEMNVSTLELGDSALYLCASSLGRGPEAFFGQGTRLTVV.

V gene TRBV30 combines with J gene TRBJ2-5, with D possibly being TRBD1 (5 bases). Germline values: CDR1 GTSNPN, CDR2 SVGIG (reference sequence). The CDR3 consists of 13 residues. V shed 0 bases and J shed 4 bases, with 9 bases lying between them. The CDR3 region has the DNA TGTGCCTGGAGTGTAAGACAGCGAGAGACCCAGTACTTC. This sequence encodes CAWSVRQRETQYF.